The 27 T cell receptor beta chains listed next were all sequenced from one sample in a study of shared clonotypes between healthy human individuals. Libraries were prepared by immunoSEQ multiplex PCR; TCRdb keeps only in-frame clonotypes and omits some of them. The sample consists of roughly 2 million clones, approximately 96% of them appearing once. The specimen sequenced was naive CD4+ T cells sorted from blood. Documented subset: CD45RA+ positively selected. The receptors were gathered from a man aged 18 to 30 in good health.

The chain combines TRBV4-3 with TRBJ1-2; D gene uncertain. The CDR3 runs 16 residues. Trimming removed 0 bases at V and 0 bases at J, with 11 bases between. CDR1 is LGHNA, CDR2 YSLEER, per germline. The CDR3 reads CASSQEFTVSNYGYTF. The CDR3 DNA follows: TGCGCCAGCAGCCAAGAGTTCACAGTCTCTAACTATGGCTACACCTTC.

The CDR3 nucleotides read TGTGCCAGTAGTGTTTCACACCAGATACAGCCGGCCTATGGCTACACCTTC. Protein sequence: CASSVSHQIQPAYGYTF. This chain links TRBV19 with TRBJ1-2; no firm D call. Looked up from germline, CDR1 is LNHDA and CDR2 is SQIVND (reference sequence). This CDR3 spans 17 amino acids. Trimming removed 5 bases at V and 4 bases at J, with 23 bases between.

CDR3 sequence reads: CASSQGNWDYGYTF. The DNA for the CDR3 is TGTGCCAGCTCCCAAGGGAATTGGGACTATGGCTACACCTTC. The J gene is TRBJ1-2, the V gene TRBV18; D call uncertain. Looked up from germline, CDR1 is KGHSH and CDR2 is LQKENI. The CDR3 loop spans 14 amino acids. V lost 6 bases, J lost 3 bases, and 14 bases lay in between.

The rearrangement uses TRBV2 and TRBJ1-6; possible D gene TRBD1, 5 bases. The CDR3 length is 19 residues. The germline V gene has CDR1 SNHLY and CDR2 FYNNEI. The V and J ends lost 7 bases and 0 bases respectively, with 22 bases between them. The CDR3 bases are TGTGCCAGCAATACAGGTTCCGGACCACTATCCTCCTATAATTCACCCCTCCACTTT. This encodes CASNTGSGPLSSYNSPLHF.

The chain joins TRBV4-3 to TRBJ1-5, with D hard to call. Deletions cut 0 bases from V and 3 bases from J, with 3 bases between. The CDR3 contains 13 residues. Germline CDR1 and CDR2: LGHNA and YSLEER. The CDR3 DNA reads TGCGCCAGCAGCCAAGATGCCAATCAGCCCCAGCATTTT. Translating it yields CASSQDANQPQHF.

The CDR3 protein is CASIPGTVNSPLHF. The CDR3 nucleotides read TGTGCCAGCATCCCCGGGACAGTAAATTCACCCCTCCACTTT. V is TRBV28 and J is TRBJ1-6, with 7 bases identical to TRBD1. This CDR3 has 14 amino acids. With V trimmed by 7 bases and J by 7 bases, 7 bases remained unmatched. CDR1 and CDR2 (germline): MDHEN, SYDVKM.

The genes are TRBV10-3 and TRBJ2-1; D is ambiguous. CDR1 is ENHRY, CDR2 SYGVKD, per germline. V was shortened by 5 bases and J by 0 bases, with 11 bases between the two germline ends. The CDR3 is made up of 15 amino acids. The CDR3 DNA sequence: TGTGCCATCAGTAAAGACTTAAGCTCCTACAATGAGCAGTTCTTC. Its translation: CAISKDLSSYNEQFF.

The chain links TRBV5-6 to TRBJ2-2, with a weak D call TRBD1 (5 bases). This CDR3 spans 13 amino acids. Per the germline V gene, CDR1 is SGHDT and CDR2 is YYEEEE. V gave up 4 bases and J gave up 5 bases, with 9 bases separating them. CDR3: CASSPRVTGELFF. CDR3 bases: TGTGCCAGCAGCCCCAGGGTTACCGGGGAGCTGTTTTTT.

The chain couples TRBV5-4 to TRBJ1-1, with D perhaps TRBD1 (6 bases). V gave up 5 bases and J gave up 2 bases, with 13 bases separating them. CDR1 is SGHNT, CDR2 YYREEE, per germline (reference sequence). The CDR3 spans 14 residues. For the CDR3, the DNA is TGTGCCAGCAGGGCAGGGGAAGGAAACACTGAAGCTTTCTTT. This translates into CASRAGEGNTEAFF.

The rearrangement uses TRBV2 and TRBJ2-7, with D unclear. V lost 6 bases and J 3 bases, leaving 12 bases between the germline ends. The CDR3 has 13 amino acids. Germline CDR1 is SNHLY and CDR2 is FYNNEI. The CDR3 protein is CASRQAVNYEQYF. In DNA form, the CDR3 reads TGTGCCAGCAGGCAAGCAGTAAACTACGAGCAGTACTTC.

This CDR3 reads CASRAGGHYGYTF. The CDR3 DNA follows: TGTGCCAGCCGAGCGGGGGGGCACTATGGCTACACCTTC. The chain recombines TRBV6-6 with TRBJ1-2; tentatively, D is TRBD1 (6 bases). The CDR3 runs to 13 residues. Trimming took 8 bases from V and 3 from J, leaving 13 bases between them. CDR1 is MNHNY and CDR2 is SVGAGI in the germline V gene (reference sequence).

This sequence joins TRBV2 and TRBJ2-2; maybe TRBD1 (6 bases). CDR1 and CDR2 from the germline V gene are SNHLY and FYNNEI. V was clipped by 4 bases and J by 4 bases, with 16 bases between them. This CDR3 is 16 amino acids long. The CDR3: CASSANPTGTTGELFF. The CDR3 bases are TGTGCCAGCAGTGCGAACCCGACAGGAACCACCGGGGAGCTGTTTTTT.

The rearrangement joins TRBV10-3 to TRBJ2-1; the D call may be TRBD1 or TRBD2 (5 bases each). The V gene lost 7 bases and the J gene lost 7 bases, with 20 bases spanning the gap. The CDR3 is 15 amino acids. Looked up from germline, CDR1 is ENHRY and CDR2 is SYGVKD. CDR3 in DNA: TGTGCCATCATGGGACCCAGAGCGATGAATAATGAGCAGTTCTTC. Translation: CAIMGPRAMNNEQFF.

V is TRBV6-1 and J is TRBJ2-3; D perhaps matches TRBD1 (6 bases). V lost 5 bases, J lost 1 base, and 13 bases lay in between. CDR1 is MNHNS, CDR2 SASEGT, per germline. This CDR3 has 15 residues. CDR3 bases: TGTGCCAGCAGTAACGGACAGATAGGCACAGATACGCAGTATTTT. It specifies CASSNGQIGTDTQYF.

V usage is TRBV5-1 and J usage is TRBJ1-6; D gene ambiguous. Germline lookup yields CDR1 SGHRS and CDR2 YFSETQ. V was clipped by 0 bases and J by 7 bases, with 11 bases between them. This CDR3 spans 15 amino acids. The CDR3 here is CASSLEVSANSPLHF. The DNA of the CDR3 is TGCGCCAGCAGCTTGGAAGTCAGTGCCAATTCACCCCTCCACTTT. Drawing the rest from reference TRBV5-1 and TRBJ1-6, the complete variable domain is KAGVTQTPRYLIKTRGQQVTLSCSPISGHRSVSWYQQTPGQGLQFLFEYFSETQRNKGNFPGRFSGRQFSNSRSEMNVSTLELGDSALYLCASSLEVSANSPLHFGNGTRLTVT.

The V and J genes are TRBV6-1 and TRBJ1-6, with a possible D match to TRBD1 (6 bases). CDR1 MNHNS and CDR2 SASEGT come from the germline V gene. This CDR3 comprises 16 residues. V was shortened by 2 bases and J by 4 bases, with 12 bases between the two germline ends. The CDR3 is CASSESGTPYNSPLHF. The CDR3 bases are TGTGCCAGCAGTGAATCCGGGACACCGTATAATTCACCCCTCCACTTT.

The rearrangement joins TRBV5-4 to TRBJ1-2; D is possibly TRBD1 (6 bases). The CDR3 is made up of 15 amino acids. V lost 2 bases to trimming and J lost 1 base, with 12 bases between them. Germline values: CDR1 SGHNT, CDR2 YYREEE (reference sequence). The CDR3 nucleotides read TGTGCCAGCAGCTTCGGGGGGGCCGATAACTATGGCTACACCTTC. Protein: CASSFGGADNYGYTF.

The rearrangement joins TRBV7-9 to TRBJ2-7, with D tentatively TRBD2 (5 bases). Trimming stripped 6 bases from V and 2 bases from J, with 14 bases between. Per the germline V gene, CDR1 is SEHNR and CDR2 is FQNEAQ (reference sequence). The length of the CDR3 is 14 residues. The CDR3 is CASRSAGSTYEQYF. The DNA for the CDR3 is TGTGCCAGCAGGTCTGCGGGCAGCACCTACGAGCAGTACTTC. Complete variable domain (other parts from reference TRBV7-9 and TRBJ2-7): DTGVSQNPRHKITKRGQNVTFRCDPISEHNRLYWYRQTLGQGPEFLTYFQNEAQLEKSRLLSDRFSAERPKGSFSTLEIQRTEQGDSAMYLCASRSAGSTYEQYFGPGTRLTVT.

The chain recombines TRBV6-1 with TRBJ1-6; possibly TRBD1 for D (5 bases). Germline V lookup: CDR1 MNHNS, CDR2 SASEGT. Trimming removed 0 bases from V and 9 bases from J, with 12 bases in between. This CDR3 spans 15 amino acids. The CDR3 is CASSEAPGARSPLHF. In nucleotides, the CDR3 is TGTGCCAGCAGTGAAGCTCCCGGGGCCCGTTCACCCCTCCACTTT.

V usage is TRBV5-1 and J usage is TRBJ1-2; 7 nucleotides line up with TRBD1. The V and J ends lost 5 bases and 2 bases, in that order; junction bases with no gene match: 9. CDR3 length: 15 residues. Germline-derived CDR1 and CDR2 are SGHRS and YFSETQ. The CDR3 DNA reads TGCGCCAGCAGTTTTACAGGGGAGTCCAACTATGGCTACACCTTC. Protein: CASSFTGESNYGYTF.

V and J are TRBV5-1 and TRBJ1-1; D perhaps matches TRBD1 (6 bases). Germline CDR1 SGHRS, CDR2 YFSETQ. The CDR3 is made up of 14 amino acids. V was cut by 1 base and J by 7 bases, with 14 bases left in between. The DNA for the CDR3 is TGCGCCAGCAGCTTGTCGAACAGGGATAGTGAAGCTTTCTTT. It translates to CASSLSNRDSEAFF.

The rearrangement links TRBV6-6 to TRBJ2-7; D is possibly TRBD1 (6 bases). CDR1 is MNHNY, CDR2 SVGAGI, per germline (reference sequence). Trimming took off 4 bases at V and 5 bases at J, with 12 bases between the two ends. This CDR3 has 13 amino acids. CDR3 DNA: TGTGCCAGCAGTTTCCGGGACACCAACGAGCAGTACTTC. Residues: CASSFRDTNEQYF.

This CDR3 reads CASRPPFTGGDEQYF. CDR3 nucleotide sequence: TGTGCCAGCAGGCCGCCATTTACGGGAGGCGACGAGCAGTACTTC. This chain connects TRBV6-5 to TRBJ2-7; 7 nucleotides match TRBD2. Germline CDR1 reads MNHEY; CDR2 reads SVGAGI. The CDR3 extends over 15 amino acids. With 6 bases clipped from V and 5 bases from J, the junction kept 13 bases outside the gene matches.

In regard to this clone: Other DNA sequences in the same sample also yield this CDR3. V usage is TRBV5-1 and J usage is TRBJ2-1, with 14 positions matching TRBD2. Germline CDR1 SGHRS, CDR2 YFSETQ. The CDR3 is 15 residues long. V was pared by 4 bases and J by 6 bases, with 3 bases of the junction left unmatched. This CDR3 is CASSPGTSGSNEQFF. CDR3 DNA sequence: TGCGCCAGCAGCCCGGGGACTAGCGGGAGCAATGAGCAGTTCTTC.

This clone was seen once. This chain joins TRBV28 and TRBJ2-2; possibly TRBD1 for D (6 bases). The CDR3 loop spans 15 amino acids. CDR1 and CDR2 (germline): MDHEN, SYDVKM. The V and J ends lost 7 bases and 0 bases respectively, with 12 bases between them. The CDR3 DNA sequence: TGTGCCAGCACCTCCGGGACACCGAACACCGGGGAGCTGTTTTTT. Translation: CASTSGTPNTGELFF.

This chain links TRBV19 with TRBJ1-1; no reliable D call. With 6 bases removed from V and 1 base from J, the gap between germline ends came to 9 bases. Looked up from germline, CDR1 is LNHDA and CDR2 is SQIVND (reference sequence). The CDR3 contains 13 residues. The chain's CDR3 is CASRVMGNTEAFF. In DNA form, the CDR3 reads TGTGCCAGTAGGGTGATGGGGAACACTGAAGCTTTCTTT. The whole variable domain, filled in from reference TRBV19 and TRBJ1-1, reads DGGITQSPKYLFRKEGQNVTLSCEQNLNHDAMYWYRQDPGQGLRLIYYSQIVNDFQKGDIAEGYSVSREKKESFPLTVTSAQKNPTAFYLCASRVMGNTEAFFGQGTRLTVV.

The CDR3: CASSLGQGQEKLFF. The DNA for the CDR3 is TGTGCCAGCAGCTTGGGGCAGGGGCAGGAAAAACTGTTTTTT. The chain has TRBV5-6 and TRBJ1-4, with a tentative D call TRBD1 (6 bases). Trimming took 0 bases from V and 8 from J, leaving 11 bases between them. CDR1 is SGHDT and CDR2 is YYEEEE in the germline V gene. The CDR3 is 14 residues long.